The sequence of this T cell receptor (beta chain) was determined in a study of CD8 T cells in Susac syndrome. Study in general: There were Susac syndrome patients who were therapy-naive at blood draw, others on corticosteroids, and others on intravenous immunoglobulin alone.

With random hexamers, roughly 0.45 to 1 ug RNA was reverse transcribed. Via MiXCR, TCRdb re-called the immunoSEQ multiplex PCR reads, giving one row per CDR3 protein. The table includes tens of thousands of distinct CDR3 sequences, around 93% detected once. V shed 0 bases and J shed 4 bases, with 9 bases lying between them. In germline, CDR1 is GTSNPN, CDR2 SVGIG (reference sequence). This CDR3 has 13 amino acids. The chain joins TRBV30 to TRBJ1-2; D is ambiguous. The sample consisted of CD4+ T cells from PBMCs. The clonotype originates from a human donor with Susac syndrome. The CDR3 DNA sequence: TGTGCCTGGAGTGTACTTGGCAGCTATGGCTACACCTTC. The encoded protein is CAWSVLGSYGYTF.